This is a list of T cell receptor beta chains from one sample in a study of regulatory T cells in long-lasting Graves disease. A single record per CDR3 protein comes from TCRdb applying MiXCR to the multiplex PCR reads. The sample shows around 420,000 distinct CDR3 sequences, approximately 16% of them seen only once. These data were also reused for a study on T cells in Graves' hyperthyroidism and ophthalmopathy.

The sample was peripheral blood mononuclear cells (PBMCs), taken at new diagnosis, from a patient treated with antithyroid drugs. These receptors were taken from a woman aged 40 to 50 with Graves disease. The CDR3 runs from the conserved cysteine through the conserved F or W. D genes are given only for firm matches. The size of a clone is reported for some rows only, either as once, few or many, or as a class for expanded clones.

>NA|many|TRBV28|TRBJ2-3
CASSLLAGSSTDTQYF
TGTGCCAGCAGTTTATTAGCCGGTTCTAGCACAGATACGCAGTATTTT
>TRBD1|NA|TRBV18|TRBJ1-1
CASSGQGSEAFF
TGTGCCAGCTCAGGACAGGGTTCTGAAGCTTTCTTT
>TRBD1|few|TRBV5-4|TRBJ2-6
CASSPKGQGAISGANVLTF
TGTGCCAGCAGCCCTAAAGGACAGGGGGCGATCTCTGGGGCCAACGTCCTGACTTTC
>NA|many|TRBV11-3|TRBJ2-7
CASSLDRGRNYEQYF
TGTGCCAGCAGCTTAGATCGGGGACGGAACTACGAGCAGTACTTC
>NA|many|TRBV4-1|TRBJ2-7
CASSQGRGNSYEQYF
TGCGCCAGCAGCCAAGGGAGGGGGAACTCCTACGAGCAGTACTTC
>NA|many|TRBV2|TRBJ2-1
CASSGGSREQFF
TGTGCCAGCAGTGGGGGCTCGCGGGAGCAGTTCTTC
>TRBD2|NA|TRBV12-5|TRBJ2-1
CASGPGTSVPRDNEQFF
TGTGCTAGTGGCCCCGGGACTAGCGTGCCTCGTGACAATGAGCAGTTCTTC
>NA|NA|TRBV19|TRBJ1-6
CASHRVEGSPLHF
TGTGCCAGTCACAGGGTTGAGGGTTCACCCCTCCACTTT
>NA|many|TRBV20-1|TRBJ2-7
CSARRPGTSSYEQYF
TGCAGTGCTAGGCGTCCCGGGACCAGCTCCTACGAGCAGTACTTC
>TRBD2|many|TRBV27|TRBJ2-3
CASSGGLAGVVDTQYF
TGTGCCAGCAGTGGAGGACTAGCGGGAGTGGTAGATACGCAGTATTTT
>TRBD1|NA|TRBV10-2|TRBJ1-1
CASSVGGGAGTEAFF
TGCGCCAGCAGTGTCGGAGGGGGCGCGGGGACTGAAGCTTTCTTT
>TRBD1|many|TRBV5-1|TRBJ2-5
CASNSGTGTETQYF
TGCGCCAGCAACTCCGGGACAGGGACAGAGACCCAGTACTTC
>NA|few|TRBV10-3|TRBJ2-1
CAISAQGTRNDNEQFF
TGTGCCATCAGTGCCCAAGGAACCAGGAATGACAATGAGCAGTTCTTC
>TRBD2|many|TRBV27|TRBJ2-7
CASSFLAGSSYEQYF
TGTGCCAGCAGTTTTCTAGCGGGATCATCCTACGAGCAGTACTTC
>TRBD1|many|TRBV5-1|TRBJ2-7
CASSSGQANGYEQYF
TGCGCCAGCAGCTCGGGACAGGCGAACGGCTACGAGCAGTACTTC
>TRBD1|many|TRBV19|TRBJ1-5
CASSLGGGPGYQPQHF
TGTGCCAGTAGCCTTGGAGGGGGCCCTGGTTATCAGCCCCAGCATTTT
>TRBD2|NA|TRBV28|TRBJ2-7
CASSLSLAGSVEQYF
TGTGCCAGCAGTTTATCTCTAGCGGGGTCCGTCGAGCAGTACTTC
>TRBD2|many|TRBV7-9|TRBJ2-3
CASSPKRERRDTQYF
TGTGCCAGCAGCCCCAAGCGGGAGAGACGGGATACGCAGTATTTT
>NA|NA|TRBV3-1|TRBJ1-3
CASSQDWRRTGNTIYF
TGTGCCAGCAGCCAAGATTGGCGGAGGACTGGAAACACCATATATTTT
>NA|once|TRBV6-2/TRBV6-3|TRBJ2-3
CASMGSFLRESTDTQYF
TGTGCCAGCATGGGGTCTTTCCTCCGAGAAAGCACAGATACGCAGTATTTT
>NA|many|TRBV28|TRBJ2-7
CASSKPPLSYEQYF
TGTGCCAGCAGTAAGCCCCCGCTATCCTACGAGCAGTACTTC
>TRBD1|few|TRBV28|TRBJ1-3
CASRSTGHRGRGTGNTIYF
TGTGCCAGCAGGTCTACAGGGCACAGGGGGCGGGGGACTGGAAACACCATATATTTT